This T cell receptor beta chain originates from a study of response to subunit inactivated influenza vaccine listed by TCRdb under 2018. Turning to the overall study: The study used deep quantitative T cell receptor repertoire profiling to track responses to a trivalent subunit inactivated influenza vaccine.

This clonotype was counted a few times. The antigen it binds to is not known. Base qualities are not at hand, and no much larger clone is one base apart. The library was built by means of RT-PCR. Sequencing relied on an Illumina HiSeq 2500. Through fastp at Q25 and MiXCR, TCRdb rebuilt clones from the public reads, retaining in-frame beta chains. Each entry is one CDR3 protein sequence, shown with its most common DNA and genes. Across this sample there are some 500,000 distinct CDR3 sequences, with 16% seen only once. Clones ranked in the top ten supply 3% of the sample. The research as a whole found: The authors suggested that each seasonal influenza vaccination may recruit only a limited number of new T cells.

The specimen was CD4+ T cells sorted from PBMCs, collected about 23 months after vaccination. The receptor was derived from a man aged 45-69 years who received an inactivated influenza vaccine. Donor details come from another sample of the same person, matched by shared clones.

The CDR3 reads as follows: CASSLRGTSGMPDTQYF. The DNA reads as follows: TGTGCCAGCAGCTTAAGGGGGACTAGCGGGATGCCAGATACGCAGTATTTT. Recombination linked TRBV7-3 to TRBJ2-3; 13 nucleotides in the junction match TRBD2. The CDR3 measures 17 amino acids from cysteine to phenylalanine. Just CDR3 DNA is preserved here, 51 bases in frame from base 1. Trimming removed 1 base from V and 4 bases from J; the gene matches leave 5 bases unexplained. In the germline V gene, CDR1 corresponds to SGHTA and CDR2 to FQGTGA.